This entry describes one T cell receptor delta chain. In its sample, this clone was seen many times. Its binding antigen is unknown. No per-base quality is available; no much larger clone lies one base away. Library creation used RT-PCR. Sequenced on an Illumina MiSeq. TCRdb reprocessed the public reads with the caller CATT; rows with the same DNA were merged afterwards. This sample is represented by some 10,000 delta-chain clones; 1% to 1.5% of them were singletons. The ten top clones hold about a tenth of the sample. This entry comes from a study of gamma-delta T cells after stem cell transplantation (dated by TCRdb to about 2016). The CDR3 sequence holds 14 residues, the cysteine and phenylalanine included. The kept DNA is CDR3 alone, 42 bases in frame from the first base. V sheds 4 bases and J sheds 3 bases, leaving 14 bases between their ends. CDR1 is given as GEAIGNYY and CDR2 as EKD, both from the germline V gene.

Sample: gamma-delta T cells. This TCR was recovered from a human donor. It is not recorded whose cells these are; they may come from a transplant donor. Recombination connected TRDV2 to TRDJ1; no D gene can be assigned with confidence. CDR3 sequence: CACEPLGGADKLIF. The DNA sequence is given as TGTGCCTGTGAACCGTTAGGAGGCGCCGATAAACTCATCTTT.